Listed below are T cell receptor beta chains from one sample, sequenced in a study of T cells after somatic rescue of genetic block. The repertoire was sequenced with immunoSEQ multiplex PCR; TCRdb's copy has only in-frame clones and lacks some. The table lists about 67,000 clones, roughly nine tenths of them singletons. Input material: peripheral blood mononuclear cells (PBMCs). The receptors shown here come from a man aged 40-50 years. CDR3s include the opening cysteine and the closing phenylalanine or tryptophan. A D gene is named only where the DNA matches it firmly. Clone size, where shown, is once, few, many, or a class for clones that have expanded.

abundance: NA; j_gene: TRBJ2-3; d_gene: NA; v_gene: TRBV5-1; CDR3aa: CASSSDWSSTDTQYF; CDR3nt: TGCGCCAGCAGCTCGGACTGGTCTAGCACAGATACGCAGTATTTT
abundance: NA; j_gene: TRBJ1-4; d_gene: NA; v_gene: TRBV28; CDR3aa: CASTEQQGGEKLFF; CDR3nt: TGTGCCAGCACGGAGCAACAGGGCGGTGAAAAACTGTTTTTT
abundance: NA; j_gene: TRBJ2-7; d_gene: NA; v_gene: TRBV7-3; CDR3aa: CASSLTGSDEQYF; CDR3nt: TGTGCCAGCAGCTTAACCGGGTCGGACGAGCAGTACTTC
abundance: NA; j_gene: TRBJ2-7; d_gene: NA; v_gene: TRBV4-3; CDR3aa: CASSQVHGSYEQYF; CDR3nt: TGCGCCAGCAGCCAAGTTCACGGGTCCTACGAGCAGTACTTC
abundance: NA; j_gene: TRBJ2-3; d_gene: TRBD1; v_gene: TRBV29-1; CDR3aa: CSVETWDRSSDTQYF; CDR3nt: TGCAGCGTTGAAACCTGGGACAGGAGTTCGGATACGCAGTATTTT
abundance: NA; j_gene: TRBJ2-3; d_gene: NA; v_gene: TRBV19; CDR3aa: CASSSSGTSPDTQYF; CDR3nt: TGTGCCAGTAGTAGCTCCGGGACCTCGCCAGATACGCAGTATTTT
abundance: NA; j_gene: TRBJ2-1; d_gene: TRBD2; v_gene: TRBV9; CDR3aa: CASSVFGTSGGKNNEQFF; CDR3nt: TGTGCCAGCAGCGTATTTGGAACGAGCGGGGGGAAAAACAATGAGCAGTTCTTC
abundance: NA; j_gene: TRBJ2-3; d_gene: NA; v_gene: TRBV27; CDR3aa: CASTPRAGRDAQYF; CDR3nt: TGTGCCAGCACCCCACGGGCAGGAAGGGATGCGCAGTATTTT
abundance: NA; j_gene: TRBJ2-4; d_gene: TRBD2; v_gene: TRBV29-1; CDR3aa: CSVGLADPIKNIQYF; CDR3nt: TGCAGCGTAGGGCTAGCGGACCCAATTAAAAACATTCAGTACTTC
abundance: NA; j_gene: TRBJ1-3; d_gene: NA; v_gene: TRBV11-2; CDR3aa: CASSNYPKEGNTIYF; CDR3nt: TGTGCCAGCAGCAACTACCCAAAGGAGGGAAACACCATATATTTT
abundance: NA; j_gene: TRBJ2-5; d_gene: NA; v_gene: TRBV7-2; CDR3aa: CASSLGPEETQYF; CDR3nt: TGTGCCAGCAGCTTAGGTCCGGAGGAGACCCAGTACTTC
abundance: NA; j_gene: TRBJ1-2; d_gene: NA; v_gene: TRBV4-1; CDR3aa: CASSQDPQGNYGYTF; CDR3nt: TGCGCCAGCAGCCAAGATCCACAGGGTAACTATGGCTACACCTTC
abundance: NA; j_gene: TRBJ2-7; d_gene: NA; v_gene: TRBV9; CDR3aa: CASSREDRRGEQYF; CDR3nt: TGTGCCAGCAGCCGCGAAGACAGGCGGGGCGAGCAGTACTTC
abundance: NA; j_gene: TRBJ2-1; d_gene: TRBD2; v_gene: TRBV9; CDR3aa: CASSGTSGYNEQFF; CDR3nt: TGTGCCAGCAGCGGGACTAGCGGTTACAATGAGCAGTTCTTC
abundance: NA; j_gene: TRBJ1-4; d_gene: NA; v_gene: TRBV4-1; CDR3aa: CASSQDITESNEKLFF; CDR3nt: TGCGCCAGCAGCCAAGATATCACGGAAAGTAATGAAAAACTGTTTTTT
abundance: NA; j_gene: TRBJ2-3; d_gene: NA; v_gene: TRBV5-4; CDR3aa: CASRGQGFCLAGVLPTQYF; CDR3nt: TGTGCCAGCAGAGGACAGGGGTTTTGTCTAGCGGGAGTTCTTCCTACGCAGTATTTT
abundance: NA; j_gene: TRBJ2-5; d_gene: NA; v_gene: TRBV15; CDR3aa: CATSSVSTRQETQYF; CDR3nt: TGTGCCACCAGCAGTGTCTCGACAAGGCAAGAGACCCAGTACTTC
abundance: NA; j_gene: TRBJ1-2; d_gene: NA; v_gene: TRBV6-5; CDR3aa: CASSRVGEANYGYTF; CDR3nt: TGTGCCAGCAGTAGGGTTGGGGAAGCTAACTATGGCTACACCTTC
abundance: NA; j_gene: TRBJ2-5; d_gene: NA; v_gene: TRBV7-2; CDR3aa: CASSPNGGLETQYF; CDR3nt: TGTGCCAGCAGCCCCAATGGGGGCTTAGAGACCCAGTACTTC
abundance: NA; j_gene: TRBJ2-6; d_gene: NA; v_gene: TRBV13; CDR3aa: CASSGNAPSGANVLTF; CDR3nt: TGTGCCAGCAGCGGCAACGCCCCCTCTGGGGCCAACGTCCTGACTTTC
abundance: once; j_gene: TRBJ2-7; d_gene: NA; v_gene: TRBV6-1; CDR3aa: CASSLGGRIVEQYF; CDR3nt: TGTGCCAGCAGTTTGGGGGGGCGCATCGTCGAGCAGTACTTC
abundance: NA; j_gene: TRBJ2-5; d_gene: NA; v_gene: TRBV7-9; CDR3aa: CASSYPRQSQETQYF; CDR3nt: TGTGCCAGCAGCTATCCCAGACAGTCCCAAGAGACCCAGTACTTC
abundance: once; j_gene: TRBJ1-5; d_gene: NA; v_gene: TRBV18; CDR3aa: CASSPSGPLGNQPQHF; CDR3nt: TGTGCCAGCTCACCATCGGGTCCCTTGGGCAATCAGCCCCAGCATTTT
abundance: NA; j_gene: TRBJ1-1; d_gene: TRBD1; v_gene: TRBV19; CDR3aa: CASRPAGTGALNTEAFF; CDR3nt: TGTGCCAGTCGACCCGCCGGGACAGGGGCGTTGAACACTGAAGCTTTCTTT
abundance: NA; j_gene: TRBJ1-1; d_gene: NA; v_gene: TRBV7-9; CDR3aa: CASRIGPGLSEAFF; CDR3nt: TGTGCCAGCCGTATAGGACCTGGGCTCTCTGAAGCTTTCTTT
abundance: NA; j_gene: TRBJ1-3; d_gene: NA; v_gene: TRBV18; CDR3aa: CASSPMGHEAGNTIYF; CDR3nt: TGTGCCAGCTCACCAATGGGACACGAGGCTGGAAACACCATATATTTT
abundance: NA; j_gene: TRBJ1-3; d_gene: TRBD1; v_gene: TRBV6-6; CDR3aa: CASRTRTGGLNTIYF; CDR3nt: TGTGCCAGCAGAACCCGGACAGGGGGTCTAAACACCATATATTTT
abundance: NA; j_gene: TRBJ1-1; d_gene: TRBD1; v_gene: TRBV7-7; CDR3aa: CASSLSTGDEAFF; CDR3nt: TGTGCCAGCAGCTTAAGTACAGGGGATGAAGCTTTCTTT
abundance: NA; j_gene: TRBJ2-4; d_gene: TRBD1; v_gene: TRBV2; CDR3aa: CASSRETGTGGAKNIQYF; CDR3nt: TGTGCCAGCAGTCGTGAAACCGGGACAGGGGGGGCCAAAAACATTCAGTACTTC
abundance: NA; j_gene: TRBJ1-1; d_gene: NA; v_gene: TRBV4-2; CDR3aa: CASSLGWGAGRTEAFF; CDR3nt: TGTGCCAGCAGCCTGGGTTGGGGGGCCGGGAGGACTGAAGCTTTCTTT
abundance: NA; j_gene: TRBJ2-1; d_gene: NA; v_gene: TRBV15; CDR3aa: CATRYYNEQFF; CDR3nt: TGTGCCACCAGATACTACAATGAGCAGTTCTTC
abundance: NA; j_gene: TRBJ1-2; d_gene: NA; v_gene: TRBV30; CDR3aa: CAWSALQGGYTF; CDR3nt: TGTGCCTGGAGTGCCTTACAGGGAGGCTACACCTTC
abundance: NA; j_gene: TRBJ2-3; d_gene: TRBD2; v_gene: TRBV4-2; CDR3aa: CASSLRLAGNADTQYF; CDR3nt: TGTGCCAGCAGCCTCAGACTAGCGGGGAATGCAGATACGCAGTATTTT
abundance: NA; j_gene: TRBJ1-5; d_gene: NA; v_gene: TRBV19; CDR3aa: CASSIGGTNQPQHF; CDR3nt: TGTGCCAGTAGTATAGGGGGAACCAATCAGCCCCAGCATTTT
abundance: NA; j_gene: TRBJ2-5; d_gene: TRBD2; v_gene: TRBV9; CDR3aa: CASSVGAGAETQYF; CDR3nt: TGTGCCAGCAGCGTAGGGGCGGGAGCAGAGACCCAGTACTTC
abundance: NA; j_gene: TRBJ2-1; d_gene: NA; v_gene: TRBV28; CDR3aa: CASSSPSGLYNEQFF; CDR3nt: TGTGCCAGCAGTTCTCCGTCGGGACTGTACAATGAGCAGTTCTTC
abundance: NA; j_gene: TRBJ1-3; d_gene: NA; v_gene: TRBV5-4; CDR3aa: CASSLGGQGSGNTIYF; CDR3nt: TGTGCCAGCAGCTTGGGGGGTCAGGGATCCGGAAACACCATATATTTT
abundance: NA; j_gene: TRBJ2-1; d_gene: TRBD1; v_gene: TRBV19; CDR3aa: CASSPGQGIDEQFF; CDR3nt: TGTGCCAGTAGCCCGGGACAGGGGATTGATGAGCAGTTCTTC
abundance: NA; j_gene: TRBJ2-7; d_gene: TRBD1; v_gene: TRBV4-1; CDR3aa: CASSQGARGNEQYF; CDR3nt: TGCGCCAGCAGCCAAGGGGCCAGGGGGAACGAGCAGTACTTC
abundance: NA; j_gene: TRBJ2-5; d_gene: NA; v_gene: TRBV7-2; CDR3aa: CASSQAGGRQETQYF; CDR3nt: TGTGCCAGCAGCCAAGCAGGTGGGCGACAAGAGACCCAGTACTTC
abundance: NA; j_gene: TRBJ1-4; d_gene: NA; v_gene: TRBV18; CDR3aa: CASSPWDGNEKLFF; CDR3nt: TGTGCCAGCTCACCTTGGGACGGGAATGAAAAACTGTTTTTT
abundance: NA; j_gene: TRBJ2-2; d_gene: NA; v_gene: TRBV5-6; CDR3aa: CASSLYSGQNTGELFF; CDR3nt: TGTGCCAGCAGCTTGTACTCAGGGCAGAACACCGGGGAGCTGTTTTTT
abundance: NA; j_gene: TRBJ1-2; d_gene: NA; v_gene: TRBV5-1; CDR3aa: CASSLNSQNYGYTF; CDR3nt: TGCGCCAGCAGCTTGAACAGTCAGAACTATGGCTACACCTTC
abundance: NA; j_gene: TRBJ2-3; d_gene: NA; v_gene: TRBV2; CDR3aa: CASSRVTSTDTQYF; CDR3nt: TGTGCCAGCAGTCGTGTAACTAGCACAGATACGCAGTATTTT
abundance: NA; j_gene: TRBJ1-4; d_gene: NA; v_gene: TRBV25-1; CDR3aa: CASSESGKANEKLFF; CDR3nt: TGTGCCAGCAGTGAATCCGGGAAAGCTAATGAAAAACTGTTTTTT
abundance: NA; j_gene: TRBJ1-5; d_gene: TRBD1; v_gene: TRBV6-1; CDR3aa: CASSDRGLDRSNQPQHF; CDR3nt: TGTGCCAGCAGTGACAGGGGGCTGGATCGTAGCAATCAGCCCCAGCATTTT
abundance: once; j_gene: TRBJ1-5; d_gene: NA; v_gene: TRBV6-1; CDR3aa: CASREQSNQPQHF; CDR3nt: TGTGCCAGCAGAGAACAAAGCAATCAGCCCCAGCATTTT
abundance: NA; j_gene: TRBJ2-1; d_gene: NA; v_gene: TRBV21-1; CDR3aa: CASSKAARTYNEQFF; CDR3nt: TGTGCCAGCAGCAAAGCGGCCCGTACGTACAATGAGCAGTTCTTC
abundance: NA; j_gene: TRBJ2-3; d_gene: NA; v_gene: TRBV5-4; CDR3aa: CASSFPGTFEDTQYF; CDR3nt: TGTGCCAGCAGCTTCCCCGGGACATTCGAAGATACGCAGTATTTT
abundance: NA; j_gene: TRBJ1-2; d_gene: NA; v_gene: TRBV7-2; CDR3aa: CASSLLGVYGYTF; CDR3nt: TGTGCCAGCAGCTTACTCGGGGTTTATGGCTACACCTTC